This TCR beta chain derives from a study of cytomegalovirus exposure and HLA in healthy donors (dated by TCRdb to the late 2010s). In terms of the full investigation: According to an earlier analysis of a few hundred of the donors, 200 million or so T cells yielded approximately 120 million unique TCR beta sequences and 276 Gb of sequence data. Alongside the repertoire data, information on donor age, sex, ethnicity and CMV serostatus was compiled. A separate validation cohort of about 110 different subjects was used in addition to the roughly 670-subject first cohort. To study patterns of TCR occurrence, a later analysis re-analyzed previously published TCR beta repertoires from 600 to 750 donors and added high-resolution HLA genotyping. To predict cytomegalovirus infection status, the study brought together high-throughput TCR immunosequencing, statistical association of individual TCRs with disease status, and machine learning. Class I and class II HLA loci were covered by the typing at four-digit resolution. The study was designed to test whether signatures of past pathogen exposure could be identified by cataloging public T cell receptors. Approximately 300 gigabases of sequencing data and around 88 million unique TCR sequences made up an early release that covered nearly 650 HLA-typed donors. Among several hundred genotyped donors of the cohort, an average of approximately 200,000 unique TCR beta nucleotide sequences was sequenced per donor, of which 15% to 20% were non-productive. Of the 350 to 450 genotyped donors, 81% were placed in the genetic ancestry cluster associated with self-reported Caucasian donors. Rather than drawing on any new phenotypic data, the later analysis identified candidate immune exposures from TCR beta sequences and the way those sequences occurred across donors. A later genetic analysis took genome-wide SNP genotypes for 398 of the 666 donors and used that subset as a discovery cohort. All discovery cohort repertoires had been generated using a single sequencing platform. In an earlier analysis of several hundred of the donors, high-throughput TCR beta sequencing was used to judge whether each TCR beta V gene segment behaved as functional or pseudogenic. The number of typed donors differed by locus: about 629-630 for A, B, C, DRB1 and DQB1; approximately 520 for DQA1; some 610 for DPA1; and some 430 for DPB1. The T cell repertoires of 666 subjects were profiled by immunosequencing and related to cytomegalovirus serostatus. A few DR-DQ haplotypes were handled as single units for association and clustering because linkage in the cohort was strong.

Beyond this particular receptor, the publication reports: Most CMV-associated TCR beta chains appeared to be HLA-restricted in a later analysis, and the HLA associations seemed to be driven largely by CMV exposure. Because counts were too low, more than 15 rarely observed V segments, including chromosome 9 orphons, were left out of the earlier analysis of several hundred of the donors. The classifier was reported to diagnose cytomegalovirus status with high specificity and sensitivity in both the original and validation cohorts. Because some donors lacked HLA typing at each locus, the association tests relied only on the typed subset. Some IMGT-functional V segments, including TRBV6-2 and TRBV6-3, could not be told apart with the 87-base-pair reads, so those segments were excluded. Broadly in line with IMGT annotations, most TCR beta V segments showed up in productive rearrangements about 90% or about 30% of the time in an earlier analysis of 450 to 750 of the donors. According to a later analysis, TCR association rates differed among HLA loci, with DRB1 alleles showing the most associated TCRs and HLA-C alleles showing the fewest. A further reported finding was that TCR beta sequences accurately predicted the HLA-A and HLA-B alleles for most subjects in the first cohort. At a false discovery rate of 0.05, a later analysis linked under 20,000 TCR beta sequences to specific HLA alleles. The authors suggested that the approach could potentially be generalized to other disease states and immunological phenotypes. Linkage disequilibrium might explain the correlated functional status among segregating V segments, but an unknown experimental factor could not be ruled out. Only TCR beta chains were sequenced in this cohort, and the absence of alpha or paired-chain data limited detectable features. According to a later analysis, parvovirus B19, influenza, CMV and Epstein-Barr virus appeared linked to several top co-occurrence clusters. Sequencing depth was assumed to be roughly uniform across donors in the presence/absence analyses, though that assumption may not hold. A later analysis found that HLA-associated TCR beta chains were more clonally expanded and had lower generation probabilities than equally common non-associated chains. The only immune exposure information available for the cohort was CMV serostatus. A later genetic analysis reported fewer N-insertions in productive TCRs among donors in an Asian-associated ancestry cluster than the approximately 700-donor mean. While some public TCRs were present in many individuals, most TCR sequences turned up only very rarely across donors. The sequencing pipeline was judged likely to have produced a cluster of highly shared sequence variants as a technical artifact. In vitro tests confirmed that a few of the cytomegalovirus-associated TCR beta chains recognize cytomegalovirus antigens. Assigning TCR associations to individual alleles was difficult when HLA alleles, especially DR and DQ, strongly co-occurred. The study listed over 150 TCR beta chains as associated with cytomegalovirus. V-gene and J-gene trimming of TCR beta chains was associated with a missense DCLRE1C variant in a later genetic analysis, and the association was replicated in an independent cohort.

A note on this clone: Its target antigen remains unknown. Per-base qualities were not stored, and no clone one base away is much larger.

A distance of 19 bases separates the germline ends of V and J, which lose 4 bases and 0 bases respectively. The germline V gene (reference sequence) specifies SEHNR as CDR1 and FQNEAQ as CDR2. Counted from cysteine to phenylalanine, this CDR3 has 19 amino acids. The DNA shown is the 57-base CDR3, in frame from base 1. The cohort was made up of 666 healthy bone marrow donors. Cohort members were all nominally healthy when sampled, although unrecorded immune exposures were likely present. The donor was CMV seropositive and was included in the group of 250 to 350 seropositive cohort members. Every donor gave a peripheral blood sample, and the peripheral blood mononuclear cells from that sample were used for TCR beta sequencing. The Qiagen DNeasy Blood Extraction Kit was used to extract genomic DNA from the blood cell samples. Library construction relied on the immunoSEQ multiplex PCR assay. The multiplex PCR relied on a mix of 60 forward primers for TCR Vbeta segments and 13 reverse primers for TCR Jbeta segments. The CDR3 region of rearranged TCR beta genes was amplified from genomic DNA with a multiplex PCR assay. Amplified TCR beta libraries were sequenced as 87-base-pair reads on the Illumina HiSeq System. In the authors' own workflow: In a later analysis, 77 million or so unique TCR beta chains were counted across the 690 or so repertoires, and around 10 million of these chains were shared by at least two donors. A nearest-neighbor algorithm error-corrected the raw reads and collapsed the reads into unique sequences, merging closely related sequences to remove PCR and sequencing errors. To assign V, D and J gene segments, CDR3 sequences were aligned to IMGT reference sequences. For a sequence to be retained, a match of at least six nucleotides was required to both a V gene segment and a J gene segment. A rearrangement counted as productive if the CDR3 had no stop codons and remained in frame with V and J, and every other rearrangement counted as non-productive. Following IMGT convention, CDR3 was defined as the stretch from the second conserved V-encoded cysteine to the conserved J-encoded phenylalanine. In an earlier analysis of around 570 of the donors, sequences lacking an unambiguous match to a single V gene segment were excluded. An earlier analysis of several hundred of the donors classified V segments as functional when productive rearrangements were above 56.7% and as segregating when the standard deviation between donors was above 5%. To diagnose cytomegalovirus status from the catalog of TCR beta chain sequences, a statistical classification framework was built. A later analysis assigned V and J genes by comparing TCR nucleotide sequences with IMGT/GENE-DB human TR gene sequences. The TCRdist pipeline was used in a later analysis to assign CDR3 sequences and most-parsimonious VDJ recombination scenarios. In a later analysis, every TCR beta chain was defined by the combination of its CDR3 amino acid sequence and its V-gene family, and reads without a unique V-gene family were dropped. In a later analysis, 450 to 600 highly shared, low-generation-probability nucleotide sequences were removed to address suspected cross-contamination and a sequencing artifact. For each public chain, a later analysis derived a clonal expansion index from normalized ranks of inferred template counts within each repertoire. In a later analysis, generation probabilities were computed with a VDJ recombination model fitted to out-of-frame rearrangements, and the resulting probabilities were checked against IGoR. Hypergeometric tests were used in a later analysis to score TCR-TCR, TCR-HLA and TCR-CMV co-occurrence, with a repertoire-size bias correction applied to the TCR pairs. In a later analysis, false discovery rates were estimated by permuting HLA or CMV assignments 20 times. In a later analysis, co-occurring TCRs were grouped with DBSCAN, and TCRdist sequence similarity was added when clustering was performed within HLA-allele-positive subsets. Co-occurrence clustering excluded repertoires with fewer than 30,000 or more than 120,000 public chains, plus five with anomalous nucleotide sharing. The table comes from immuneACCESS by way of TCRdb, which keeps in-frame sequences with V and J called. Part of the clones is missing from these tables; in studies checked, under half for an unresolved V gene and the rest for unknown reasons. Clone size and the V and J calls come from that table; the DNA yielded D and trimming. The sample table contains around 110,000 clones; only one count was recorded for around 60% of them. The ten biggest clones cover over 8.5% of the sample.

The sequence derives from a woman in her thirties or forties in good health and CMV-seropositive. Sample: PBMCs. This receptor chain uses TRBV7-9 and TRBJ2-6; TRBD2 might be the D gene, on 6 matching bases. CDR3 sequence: CASSSPRGIRASGANVLTF. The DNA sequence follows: TGTGCCAGCAGCTCCCCCCGGGGGATTAGGGCCTCTGGGGCCAACGTCCTGACTTTC. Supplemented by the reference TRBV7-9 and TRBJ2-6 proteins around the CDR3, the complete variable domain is DTGVSQNPRHKITKRGQNVTFRCDPISEHNRLYWYRQTLGQGPEFLTYFQNEAQLEKSRLLSDRFSAERPKGSFSTLEIQRTEQGDSAMYLCASSSPRGIRASGANVLTFGAGSRLTVL.